Below, one TCR beta chain is given with its context. Its cognate antigen is unknown. The V gene end was trimmed by 4 bases and the J gene end by 4 bases; junction bases not matched to a gene: 10. The CDR3 has 15 residues. Germline CDR1 SGHRS, CDR2 YFSETQ. This sample was included in a study of T-cell memory formation after mild COVID-19. Constant-segment primers and 5'RACE yielded cDNA libraries for TCR alpha and TCR beta, each carrying sample barcodes and UMIs. TCRdb reanalysed the 5' RACE reads using MiXCR and keeps one entry per CDR3 protein. The sample includes about 340,000 distinct CDR3 sequences, 10% to 15% of them seen just once. General observations from the study: Day 15 to 85 contracting clones showed balanced CD4/CD8; later expanders leaned CD4+.

Sequencing input: PBMCs or a T cell subset sorted from them (not recorded which). The origin of this receptor is a man younger than 30 who had mild COVID-19 (a few samples of this study predate the infection). Cell type and time point are not known. The rearrangement links TRBV5-1 to TRBJ2-5; 7 nucleotides match TRBD2. The CDR3 here is CASSLLGSGVETQYF. The DNA of the CDR3 is TGCGCCAGCAGCCTGCTGGGGAGCGGGGTAGAGACCCAGTACTTC.